A single T cell receptor beta chain is shown here with its context. The CDR3 sequence is 14 residues long. V lost 5 bases to trimming and J lost 4 bases, with 14 bases between them. Germline CDR1 reads MNHEY; CDR2 reads SVGEGT. This entry comes from a study of blood T cell repertoires in COVID-19. At the level of the study: Whether acute or convalescent, the COVID-19 samples came from the United States, Italy and Spain. PBMCs, B-cell-depleted T cells, or T cells provided the cDNA or gDNA that made up the material.

Authors' data handling: Quantification of nucleated cells was approximated via reference gene primer amplification. Only in-frame clones appear in the TCRdb table, and some are missing; sequencing was by immunoSEQ multiplex PCR. V and J calls and clone size are those listed in that table; D and trimming were worked out from the DNA. Of about 190,000 clones in the sample, 80% to 90% were seen once. This sequence originates from a woman under 30 who had recovered from COVID-19. The chain recombines TRBV6-2 or TRBV6-3 with TRBJ2-5; D possibly corresponds to TRBD2 (5 bases). The sequencing input was peripheral blood. The CDR3 sequence: CASSAGPGRETQYF. CDR3 sequence (DNA): TGTGCCAGCAGTGCCGGGCCGGGGAGAGAGACCCAGTACTTC.